The 18 T cell receptor beta chains in this list originate from one sample, sequenced in a study of control samples from healthy donors and cancer patients. Only in-frame clones appear in the TCRdb table, and some are missing; sequencing was by immunoSEQ multiplex PCR. The sample contains 100,000 or so clones, 75% to 90% of which appear only once. Input material: blood. The receptors shown here come from a man aged 30 to 39 in good health.

The chain joins TRBV2 to TRBJ1-4; a possible D gene is TRBD1 (5 bases). Trimming left V 8 bases short and J 7 bases short, with 17 bases between. Germline V lookup: CDR1 SNHLY, CDR2 FYNNEI. The CDR3 has 14 amino acids. The CDR3 loop reads CASRPGPEGEKLFF. The CDR3 DNA reads TGTGCCAGCCGTCCGGGACCGGAGGGTGAAAAACTGTTTTTT.

The rearrangement uses TRBV5-1 and TRBJ1-6; D not resolved. There are 13 residues in the CDR3. Germline CDR1 reads SGHRS; CDR2 reads YFSETQ. V gave up 1 base and J gave up 10 bases, with 9 bases separating them. Written as DNA, the CDR3 is TGCGCCAGCAGCTTGAACATGGGATCACCCCTCCACTTT. It specifies CASSLNMGSPLHF.

The J gene is TRBJ2-7, the V gene TRBV18; TRBD2 matches at 8 bases. The CDR3 totals 14 residues. Germline V lookup: CDR1 KGHSH, CDR2 LQKENI. V lost 1 base to trimming and J lost 2 bases; unmatched junction nucleotides: 1. The CDR3 DNA reads TGTGCCAGCTCACCACTGCGGGGGGCCTACGAGCAGTACTTC. Translating it yields CASSPLRGAYEQYF.

This rearrangement joins TRBV30 to TRBJ2-1; D possibly uses TRBD1 or TRBD2 (5 bases each). V was shortened by 5 bases and J by 8 bases, with 19 bases between the two germline ends. The length of the CDR3 is 14 residues. CDR1 GTSNPN and CDR2 SVGIG come from the germline V gene (reference sequence). The CDR3 sequence is CAWLAAGSRDEQFF. The CDR3 DNA is TGTGCCTGGCTGGCGGCAGGGAGCCGAGATGAGCAGTTCTTC.

The CDR3 bases are TGTGCCAGCAGCTTCCCCGAAGGGCAGGAGAAAAACATTCAGTACTTC. Translation gives CASSFPEGQEKNIQYF. The rearrangement uses TRBV7-9 and TRBJ2-4; D not resolved. Per the germline V gene, CDR1 is SEHNR and CDR2 is FQNEAQ (reference sequence). The CDR3 is made up of 16 amino acids. The V end lost 3 bases, the J end lost 4 bases, and 16 bases lay between the germline ends.

The V gene is TRBV28, the J gene TRBJ1-2; D call uncertain. From germline, CDR1 is MDHEN and CDR2 SYDVKM. This CDR3 has 10 amino acids. The germline V and J ends were trimmed by 3 bases and 6 bases, with 2 bases remaining between them. DNA of the CDR3: TGTGCCAGCAGTTTCAATGGCTACACCTTC. Its translation: CASSFNGYTF.

The chain carries TRBV5-5 and TRBJ1-5; tentative D call: TRBD1 (5 bases). Between the trimmed V and J ends, which lost 0 bases and 7 bases, there was a span of 5 bases. The CDR3 extends over 12 amino acids. Germline loops: CDR1 SGHKS, CDR2 YYEKEE (reference sequence). Here the CDR3 DNA reads TGTGCCAGCAGCTTGGCAGGGCAGCCCCAGCATTTT. Translation: CASSLAGQPQHF.

V usage is TRBV7-8 and J usage is TRBJ2-1; D call uncertain. This CDR3 has 13 residues. V lost 5 bases and J lost 4, with 9 bases in between. From germline, CDR1 is SGHVS and CDR2 FQNEAQ. The CDR3 is CASSLDPYNEQFF. The CDR3 DNA reads TGTGCCAGCAGCCTGGACCCATACAATGAGCAGTTCTTC.

The gene calls are TRBV25-1 and TRBJ2-5, with D possibly called TRBD1 or TRBD2 (5 bases each). The CDR3 spans 13 residues. Germline loops: CDR1 MGHDK, CDR2 SYGVNS. Trimming cost V 6 bases and J 5 bases, with 13 bases left between them. CDR3 residues: CASSRGALETQYF. The CDR3, as DNA: TGTGCCAGCAGCCGAGGGGCCCTTGAGACCCAGTACTTC.

This chain links TRBV13 with TRBJ2-1; tentative D call: TRBD2 (5 bases). The CDR3 consists of 15 residues. V was cut by 0 bases and J by 7 bases, with 13 bases left in between. Germline lookup yields CDR1 PRHDT and CDR2 FYEKMQ (reference sequence). In DNA, the CDR3 is TGTGCCAGCAGCTTAGGCTGGCCGGGATCGAATGAGCAGTTCTTC. This translates into CASSLGWPGSNEQFF.

This rearrangement joins TRBV5-1 to TRBJ1-6, with D hard to call. Germline CDR1 SGHRS, CDR2 YFSETQ. The CDR3 is 17 amino acids. The V gene lost 4 bases and the J gene lost 7 bases, with 21 bases spanning the gap. The CDR3 here is CASSLNTRGTGNSPLHF. CDR3 DNA sequence: TGCGCCAGCAGCCTCAACACTAGAGGCACGGGGAATTCACCCCTCCACTTT. Together with reference TRBV5-1 and TRBJ1-6, the CDR3 gives the full variable domain: KAGVTQTPRYLIKTRGQQVTLSCSPISGHRSVSWYQQTPGQGLQFLFEYFSETQRNKGNFPGRFSGRQFSNSRSEMNVSTLELGDSALYLCASSLNTRGTGNSPLHFGNGTRLTVT.

V and J are TRBV6-6 and TRBJ1-3, with a weak D call TRBD1 (6 bases). Trimming took 2 bases from V and 4 from J, leaving 12 bases between them. CDR3 length: 15 amino acids. Germline V gives CDR1 MNHNY, CDR2 SVGAGI (reference sequence). This CDR3 reads CASSYDTGYGNTIYF. As DNA, the CDR3 is TGTGCCAGCAGTTACGACACAGGGTACGGAAACACCATATATTTT.

The rearrangement uses TRBV4-1 and TRBJ2-2; TRBD1 agrees at 10 bases. V shed 5 bases, J shed 7 bases, and the junction held 7 bases outside the gene matches. CDR1 is MGHRA and CDR2 is YSYEKL in the germline V gene. This CDR3 region has 15 residues. The CDR3 region is CASSTGQGEGGELFF. The CDR3 DNA follows: TGCGCCAGCAGCACAGGACAGGGGGAAGGCGGGGAGCTGTTTTTT.

The chain has TRBV7-9 and TRBJ2-3; the D gene could be TRBD1 or TRBD2 (5 bases each). The CDR3 runs 13 residues. Trimming shortened V by 3 bases and J by 5 bases, and 9 bases separated the two germline ends. Looked up from germline, CDR1 is SEHNR and CDR2 is FQNEAQ (reference sequence). The DNA of the CDR3 is TGTGCCAGCAGCTTCGGGGCCCAAGATACGCAGTATTTT. Translated: CASSFGAQDTQYF.

The DNA of the CDR3 is TGTGCCAGCAGACAGGGACAGAAGGCATCACCCCTCCACTTT. It encodes CASRQGQKASPLHF. V usage is TRBV6-5 and J usage is TRBJ1-6; the match to TRBD1 covers 7 bases. This CDR3 is 14 amino acids long. Germline V CDR1 and CDR2: MNHEY, SVGAGI. V lost 6 bases to trimming and J lost 10 bases; unmatched junction nucleotides: 9.

CDR3 loop: CASSQTEWDSGEQFF. The DNA of the CDR3 is TGTGCCAGCAGCCAAACCGAATGGGACAGCGGTGAGCAGTTCTTC. The rearrangement joins TRBV2 to TRBJ2-1; 7 bases map to TRBD1. The trim removed 6 bases at V and 9 bases at J, leaving 14 bases unmatched. Germline CDR1 is SNHLY and CDR2 is FYNNEI. The CDR3 length is 15 residues.

The V call is TRBV9, the J call TRBJ2-3; the D is unclear. CDR1 is SGDLS and CDR2 is YYNGEE in the germline V gene. This CDR3 spans 17 amino acids. V lost 4 bases and J lost 3, with 21 bases in between. The chain's CDR3 is CASSLKSKDALTDTQYF. As DNA, the CDR3 is TGTGCCAGCAGCCTGAAGTCGAAGGATGCCCTAACAGATACGCAGTATTTT.

The chain is built from TRBV5-5 and TRBJ2-7; 9 bases are a match to TRBD2. CDR3 length: 15 amino acids. CDR1 and CDR2 (germline): SGHKS, YYEKEE (reference sequence). V was pared by 0 bases and J by 4 bases, with 5 bases of the junction left unmatched. The CDR3 DNA sequence: TGTGCCAGCAGCTTGGGGGCGGGAGGGTTTTACGAGCAGTACTTC. Protein sequence: CASSLGAGGFYEQYF.